This TCR beta chain was observed in a study of radiotherapy plus CTLA-4 blockade in lung cancer (dated by TCRdb to the late 2010s). As for the study more broadly: Objective responses were observed in 15% to 20% of enrolled patients, and disease control was achieved in around 30%. Points the paper makes about the study in general: TCR clones derived from tumors expanded in peripheral blood after treatment with radiotherapy and ipilimumab. The strongest predictors of response, as reported, were early dynamic changes in blood T cell clones along with a rise in serum interferon-beta after radiation.

The CDR3 covers 12 residues, taking in both the cysteine and the phenylalanine. Only CDR3 DNA is held: 36 bases, read in frame from base 1. For CDR1 and CDR2, the germline V gene lists MDHEN and SYDVKM. Trimming at the junction amounts to 8 bases on V and 3 bases on J, and the germline ends lie 8 bases apart. Library preparation used the immunoSEQ multiplex PCR assay. TCRdb holds this immuneACCESS table with in-frame rearrangements only. Some clones are missing; in checked studies, unresolved V genes explain under half, and the rest has no known cause. Within this sample are 30,000 or so clones, with 60% to 80% of them counted one time only. The top ten clones comprise approximately 4.5% of the sample. In this study, focal radiation therapy paired with CTLA-4 blockade (ipilimumab) was tested in patients who had chemo-refractory metastatic non-small-cell lung cancer. Concerning this clone: Its antigen is currently not known. Base qualities are not provided; no much larger clone lies one nucleotide away.

This TCR was sampled from a human donor with non-small cell lung cancer whose response to radiotherapy plus ipilimumab could not be evaluated. This sample comprised peripheral blood, obtained from a patient treated with radiotherapy plus ipilimumab. The chain is made from TRBV28 and TRBJ1-5; too little of a D gene remains to name it. CDR3 sequence: CASGLYNQPQHF. The DNA sequence is as follows: TGTGCCAGCGGACTATACAATCAGCCCCAGCATTTT.